The 30 T cell receptor beta chains in this list originate from one sample, sequenced in a study of cytomegalovirus exposure and HLA in healthy donors. It was with 60 Vbeta and 13 Jbeta primers that the PCR ran. Sequenced by immunoSEQ multiplex PCR; TCRdb stores in-frame clones only, minus some. The sample lists hundreds of thousands of clones, approximately 84% seen once, with over 0.5% in the top ten. The sample taken for sequencing was PBMCs. Every receptor here comes from a middle-aged woman in good health and CMV-seronegative.

The V call is TRBV14, the J call TRBJ2-7; D is possibly TRBD2 (6 bases). This CDR3 is 14 amino acids long. The V end was cut by 4 bases, the J end by 0 bases, with 10 bases between. Germline V gene data show CDR1 as SGHDN and CDR2 as FVKESK. The DNA of the CDR3 is TGTGCCAGCAGCCTACTGACTAGCTCCTACGAGCAGTACTTC. As protein: CASSLLTSSYEQYF.

The chain's CDR3 is CASTQGGNTEAFF. CDR3 nucleotides: TGTGCCAGCACTCAGGGGGGTAACACTGAAGCTTTCTTT. The chain couples TRBV2 to TRBJ1-1; 7 nucleotides line up with TRBD1. The J segment lost 2 bases and the V segment lost 7 bases, leaving 4 bases of the junction unmatched. The CDR3 is 13 residues long. Germline V CDR1 and CDR2: SNHLY, FYNNEI.

This CDR3 reads CASVREAGLAGALEQFF. CDR3 nucleotides: TGTGCCAGTGTCAGAGAAGCGGGACTAGCGGGGGCACTTGAGCAGTTCTTC. This chain uses TRBV7-8 with TRBJ2-1; 14 nucleotides agree with TRBD2. The CDR3 spans 17 residues. The V segment lost 9 bases and the J segment 9 bases; nucleotides outside the gene matches: 16. CDR1 and CDR2 (germline): SGHVS, FQNEAQ.

The gene calls are TRBV5-6 and TRBJ1-6; TRBD1 matches at 7 bases. Germline V gene data show CDR1 as SGHDT and CDR2 as YYEEEE. This CDR3 is 16 amino acids long. V dropped 4 bases and J dropped 8; count of bases not matched to a gene: 12. CDR3 sequence (DNA): TGTGCCAGCAGCCCGAACAGGGGAGGTTCTTATTCACCCCTCCACTTT. It yields the protein CASSPNRGGSYSPLHF.

This clone was observed once. V is TRBV19 and J is TRBJ2-5; 9 bases line up with TRBD1. The germline V gene encodes CDR1 LNHDA and CDR2 SQIVND (reference sequence). J gave up 4 bases and V 5 bases, and 2 bases lay outside the gene matches. The CDR3 extends over 13 amino acids. CDR3 region: CASSATGGETQYF. The DNA for the CDR3 is TGTGCCAGTAGTGCGACAGGGGGAGAGACCCAGTACTTC.

This sequence joins TRBV5-1 and TRBJ2-7; TRBD2 matches 8 bases. V was pared by 4 bases and J by 5 bases, with 5 bases of the junction left unmatched. Per the germline V gene, CDR1 is SGHRS and CDR2 is YFSETQ. CDR3 length: 13 amino acids. CDR3 bases: TGCGCCAGCAGCGGGCCCGGGGGGGACGAGCAGTACTTC. It translates to CASSGPGGDEQYF.

This chain joins TRBV23-1 and TRBJ1-3, with 8 nucleotides matching TRBD1. TRBV23-1 is an ORF, and what it does is uncertain. The CDR3 runs to 13 residues. The V segment lost 8 bases and the J segment 5 bases; nucleotides outside the gene matches: 5. The CDR3 sequence is CASLGTGRNTIYF. The CDR3 nucleotides are TGCGCCAGCCTCGGGACAGGAAGAAACACCATATATTTT.

The chain employs TRBV11-3 and TRBJ2-7; D remains ambiguous. From germline, CDR1 is SGHNT and CDR2 YENEEA. CDR3 length equals 15 residues. V was cut by 0 bases and J by 2 bases, with 11 bases left in between. CDR3: CASSLDTAAAYEQYF. DNA for the CDR3: TGTGCCAGCAGCTTAGATACCGCCGCGGCCTACGAGCAGTACTTC.

J is TRBJ2-7 and V is TRBV11-2, with a possible D match to TRBD1 (6 bases). The V end lost 4 bases, the J end lost 1 base, and 14 bases lay between the germline ends. There are 15 residues in the CDR3. Germline-derived CDR1 and CDR2 are SGHAT and FQNNGV. DNA of the CDR3: TGTGCCAGCAGCTCCTCTCAGGGGATATCCTACGAGCAGTACTTC. This encodes CASSSSQGISYEQYF.

This clone has just a few counts. The rearrangement uses TRBV18 and TRBJ1-1; TRBD1 is a possible D gene (6 bases). V was pared by 1 base and J by 0 bases, with 9 bases between. CDR1 is KGHSH and CDR2 is LQKENI in the germline V gene. CDR3 length: 15 amino acids. The CDR3 loop reads CASSPQWTVNTEAFF. CDR3 in DNA: TGTGCCAGCTCACCACAGTGGACAGTGAACACTGAAGCTTTCTTT. Variable domain in full (rest from reference TRBV18 and TRBJ1-1): NAGVMQNPRHLVRRRGQEARLRCSPMKGHSHVYWYRQLPEEGLKFMVYLQKENIIDESGMPKERFSAEFPKEGPSILRIQQVVRGDSAAYFCASSPQWTVNTEAFFGQGTRLTVV.

The chain links TRBV7-2 to TRBJ2-5, with TRBD1 identical over 9 bases. Trimming removed 6 bases from V and 4 bases from J; junction bases left unmatched: 6. The CDR3 has 14 residues. Germline CDR1 SGHTA, CDR2 FQGNSA. Here the CDR3 DNA reads TGTGCCAGCAGACGAGACAGGGGGTCAGAGACCCAGTACTTC. The encoded protein is CASRRDRGSETQYF.

The rearrangement joins TRBV4-2 to TRBJ2-2, with 11 bases aligning to TRBD1. J was trimmed by 6 bases and V by 1 base; bases with no gene match: 1. Germline CDR1 is LGHNA and CDR2 is YNFKEQ. This CDR3 spans 15 amino acids. CDR3 nucleotides: TGTGCCAGCAGCCAAGCGGGACAGGGGGCCGGGGAGCTGTTTTTT. This encodes CASSQAGQGAGELFF.

The gene calls are TRBV7-8 and TRBJ2-3, with TRBD1 matching over 9 bases. CDR1 and CDR2 (germline): SGHVS, FQNEAQ. V shed 3 bases, J shed 3 bases, and the junction held 1 base outside the gene matches. This CDR3 comprises 14 residues. The CDR3: CASSLGQGTDTQYF. The CDR3, as DNA: TGTGCCAGCAGCTTGGGACAGGGTACAGATACGCAGTATTTT. The full variable domain, its missing parts supplied by reference TRBV7-8 and TRBJ2-3, is GAGVSQSPRYKVAKRGQDVALRCDPISGHVSLFWYQQALGQGPEFLTYFQNEAQLDKSGLPSDRFFAERPEGSVSTLKIQRTQQEDSAVYLCASSLGQGTDTQYFGPGTRLTVL.

This clone was seen more than once but under ten times. The V gene is TRBV6-1, the J gene TRBJ1-2; TRBD1 aligns across 9 bases. The CDR3 length is 15 residues. V trimming: 2 bases; J trimming: 5 bases; junction bases outside the gene matches: 6. Germline assignment: CDR1 MNHNS and CDR2 SASEGT. CDR3 residues: CASSESGTGLYGYTF. Here the CDR3 DNA reads TGTGCCAGCAGTGAAAGTGGGACAGGGCTATATGGCTACACCTTC.

This rearrangement joins TRBV6-1 to TRBJ1-5; D gene unclear. Looked up from germline, CDR1 is MNHNS and CDR2 is SASEGT. Trimming took 4 bases from V and 7 from J, leaving 17 bases between them. This CDR3 comprises 15 residues. CDR3 residues: CASSGEAALQQPQHF. Here the CDR3 DNA reads TGTGCCAGCAGTGGGGAAGCGGCCCTCCAACAGCCCCAGCATTTT.

The chain is built from TRBV30 and TRBJ1-3; 7 bases fit TRBD1. CDR1 GTSNPN and CDR2 SVGIG come from the germline V gene (reference sequence). The J segment lost 1 base and the V segment lost 1 base, leaving 7 bases of the junction unmatched. The CDR3 loop spans 16 amino acids. CDR3 sequence: CAWSGQGRGSGNTIYF. CDR3 nucleotide sequence: TGTGCCTGGAGTGGACAGGGTAGGGGATCTGGAAACACCATATATTTT.

The chain uses TRBV6-1 and TRBJ2-7; D gene uncertain. This CDR3 comprises 11 residues. V was cut by 4 bases and J by 6 bases, with 7 bases left in between. The germline gives CDR1 MNHNS, CDR2 SASEGT. The CDR3 region is CASSVGCEQYF. The CDR3 nucleotides read TGTGCCAGCAGTGTCGGGTGCGAGCAGTACTTC.

This clone was seen once. This chain uses TRBV7-6 with TRBJ2-3, with no clear D. Germline V gene data show CDR1 as SGHVS and CDR2 as FNYEAQ. The ends were cut back, 1 base at V and 2 bases at J, with 13 bases in the middle. CDR3 length: 16 residues. This CDR3 reads CASSLGHNIFTDTQYF. DNA for the CDR3: TGTGCCAGCAGCTTAGGACACAATATTTTCACAGATACGCAGTATTTT.

Of note for this clone: The germline gene is not matched at one end of the junction; a read error may be the cause. The chain carries TRBV2 and TRBJ2-7, with 8 bases that match TRBD1. Germline CDR1 is SNHLY and CDR2 is FYNNEI. This CDR3 has 12 residues. The CDR3 here is CASYYTGTGFSF. The CDR3 coding sequence is TGTGCCAGCTATTATACCGGGACAGGCTTTTCCTTC.

V is TRBV7-3 and J is TRBJ2-2; weak D call: TRBD2 (6 bases). Germline values: CDR1 SGHTA, CDR2 FQGTGA. V lost 6 bases to trimming and J lost 7 bases, with 18 bases between them. The CDR3 totals 15 residues. CDR3 coding DNA: TGTGCCAGCAGTCAAACCGGGGCGGAGGGCGGGGAGCTGTTTTTT. Protein: CASSQTGAEGGELFF.

The J gene is TRBJ1-3, the V gene TRBV7-9; D is unclear. With 2 bases removed from V and 1 base from J, the gap between germline ends came to 6 bases. The germline gives CDR1 SEHNR, CDR2 FQNEAQ (reference sequence). The CDR3 spans 14 residues. The CDR3 here is CASSLTLSGNTIYF. CDR3 nucleotides: TGTGCCAGCAGCTTAACACTATCTGGAAACACCATATATTTT. The variable domain in full, completed from reference TRBV7-9 and TRBJ1-3, reads DTGVSQNPRHKITKRGQNVTFRCDPISEHNRLYWYRQTLGQGPEFLTYFQNEAQLEKSRLLSDRFSAERPKGSFSTLEIQRTEQGDSAMYLCASSLTLSGNTIYFGEGSWLTVV.

The rearrangement joins TRBV5-1 to TRBJ2-5; D is perhaps TRBD2 (5 bases). The V and J ends lost 4 bases and 5 bases respectively, with 12 bases between them. Germline V lookup: CDR1 SGHRS, CDR2 YFSETQ. The CDR3 is 13 residues long. The CDR3 DNA follows: TGCGCCAGCAGCGAGAGCGGTTCCGAGACCCAGTACTTC. Translated: CASSESGSETQYF. Using reference TRBV5-1 and TRBJ2-5 for the parts outside the CDR3, the full variable domain is KAGVTQTPRYLIKTRGQQVTLSCSPISGHRSVSWYQQTPGQGLQFLFEYFSETQRNKGNFPGRFSGRQFSNSRSEMNVSTLELGDSALYLCASSESGSETQYFGPGTRLLVL.

V and J are TRBV19 and TRBJ2-7; 8 positions match TRBD1. The germline CDR1 and CDR2 sequences are LNHDA and SQIVND (reference sequence). This CDR3 region has 15 residues. V gave up 3 bases and J gave up 4 bases; unmatched junction bases: 8. The CDR3 region has the DNA TGTGCCAGTAGTATTATGTCAGGGGGCTTTTACGAGCAGTACTTC. Amino acid sequence: CASSIMSGGFYEQYF. Looking up the rest from reference TRBV19 and TRBJ2-7 gives the full variable domain: DGGITQSPKYLFRKEGQNVTLSCEQNLNHDAMYWYRQDPGQGLRLIYYSQIVNDFQKGDIAEGYSVSREKKESFPLTVTSAQKNPTAFYLCASSIMSGGFYEQYFGPGTRLTVT.

This clone was counted once. The chain is built from TRBV25-1 and TRBJ2-2; 11 bases map to TRBD1. The CDR3 length is 14 residues. Trimming at V came to 8 bases and at J to 5 bases, leaving 4 bases not matched to a gene. The germline V gene has CDR1 MGHDK and CDR2 SYGVNS. For the CDR3, the DNA is TGTGCCAGCCACGGGACAGGGGGAACCGGGGAGCTGTTTTTT. This codes for CASHGTGGTGELFF.

The rearrangement joins TRBV5-1 to TRBJ2-4; D is possibly TRBD1 (6 bases). V was cut by 7 bases and J by 1 base, with 15 bases left in between. CDR1 SGHRS and CDR2 YFSETQ come from the germline V gene. The CDR3 totals 15 residues. The DNA of the CDR3 is TGCGCCAGCCAGGACAGCCCCTCGGCCAAAAACATTCAGTACTTC. It translates to CASQDSPSAKNIQYF.

The chain couples TRBV23-1 to TRBJ1-2, with 9 bases lining up with TRBD1. TRBV23-1 is reported as an ORF; its role is uncertain. Trimming took 4 bases from V and 7 from J; bases not matched to a gene: 7. This CDR3 has 14 amino acids. The CDR3 region has the DNA TGCGCCAGCAGTCTTCCGGACAGGGGACGTGGCTACACCTTC. Protein: CASSLPDRGRGYTF.

This rearrangement joins TRBV4-1 to TRBJ1-2, with 9 bases matching TRBD1. This CDR3 contains 15 residues. The germline V gene encodes CDR1 MGHRA and CDR2 YSYEKL. J was trimmed by 5 bases and V by 1 base; bases with no gene match: 5. CDR3 nucleotide sequence: TGCGCCAGCAGCCAAGTTTTAGGACAGGGGTATGGCTACACCTTC. Its translation is CASSQVLGQGYGYTF.

The V and J genes are TRBV5-5 and TRBJ1-2; D not resolved. Trimming removed 0 bases at V and 5 bases at J, with 11 bases between. The CDR3 is made up of 14 amino acids. Germline CDR1 SGHKS, CDR2 YYEKEE (reference sequence). CDR3 coding DNA: TGTGCCAGCAGCTTGGCGGTCCTTGGTTATGGCTACACCTTC. Translating it yields CASSLAVLGYGYTF.

The chain recombines TRBV2 with TRBJ2-7, with TRBD1 matching 7 bases. Unmatched junction bases numbered 5, after V lost 7 bases and J lost 2 bases. Per the germline V gene, CDR1 is SNHLY and CDR2 is FYNNEI. The CDR3 is 13 amino acids. The CDR3 coding sequence is TGTGCCAGCAAAGGACAGGACGCCTACGAGCAGTACTTC. Protein sequence: CASKGQDAYEQYF.

The rearrangement joins TRBV7-8 to TRBJ1-5, with TRBD1 identical over 7 bases. CDR1 SGHVS and CDR2 FQNEAQ come from the germline V gene. The junction had 5 bases not matched to a gene; V was cut back by 5 bases and J by 7 bases. CDR3 length: 13 residues. CDR3 in DNA: TGTGCCAGCAGCCCGACAGGGAGCCAGCCCCAGCATTTT. Translating it yields CASSPTGSQPQHF. The full variable domain, rest sourced from reference TRBV7-8 and TRBJ1-5, is GAGVSQSPRYKVAKRGQDVALRCDPISGHVSLFWYQQALGQGPEFLTYFQNEAQLDKSGLPSDRFFAERPEGSVSTLKIQRTQQEDSAVYLCASSPTGSQPQHFGDGTRLSIL.